The 18 T cell receptor beta chains below all came from one sample that was sequenced in a study of shared clonotypes between healthy human individuals (dated by TCRdb to between 2020 and 2021). Libraries were prepared through the immunoSEQ multiplex PCR assay. The table was pulled from immuneACCESS by TCRdb, which kept in-frame rearrangements only. Such tables lose some clones; where checked, under half of the loss comes from unresolved V genes, and the rest has no known cause. The sample data list 2.3 million or so clones, and 85% to 95% of these were observed just once. The ten largest clones add up to approximately 0.4% of the sample. Sequenced: naive CD4+ T cells from PBMCs. The cell subset or site label on this specimen signifies: CD45RA+ positively selected. All receptors come from a man between 18 and 29 years old in good health. Some clones in this sample may be carry-over from other donors' samples.

The genes are TRBV30 and TRBJ1-5; a possible D gene is TRBD1 (6 bases). Germline V CDR1 and CDR2: GTSNPN, SVGIG (reference sequence). This CDR3 contains 15 residues. The V end lost 5 bases, the J end lost 6 bases, and 20 bases lay between the germline ends. The CDR3 here is CAWVNRALVGQPQHF. In DNA form, the CDR3 reads TGTGCCTGGGTTAACAGGGCCTTGGTCGGTCAGCCCCAGCATTTT.

For this clone: The same CDR3 is also encoded by other DNA sequences in this sample. The chain recombines TRBV11-1 with TRBJ2-2; D is undetermined. Trimming removed 3 bases at V and 8 bases at J, with 4 bases between. This CDR3 is 11 amino acids long. Germline CDR1 reads SGHAT; CDR2 reads FQDESV (reference sequence). CDR3 sequence reads: CASSLSGELFF. In DNA form, the CDR3 reads TGTGCCAGCAGCTTGAGTGGGGAGCTGTTTTTT.

Here the CDR3 reads CALFRGSEQYF. CDR3 DNA sequence: TGTGCCTTATTTCGTGGTTCCGAGCAGTACTTC. The chain uses TRBV6-1 and TRBJ2-7; D is unclear. Looked up from germline, CDR1 is MNHNS and CDR2 is SASEGT. The CDR3 length is 11 residues. The ends were cut back, 11 bases at V and 6 bases at J, with 14 bases in the middle.

The chain has TRBV27 and TRBJ1-1, with a possible D match to TRBD1 (5 bases). The CDR3 length is 15 residues. Germline V gene sequence: CDR1 MNHEY, CDR2 SMNVEV (reference sequence). Deletions cut 4 bases from V and 3 bases from J, with 15 bases between. The DNA of the CDR3 is TGTGCCAGCAGTTATCTCTGGGGGAGCGACACTGAAGCTTTCTTT. Protein sequence: CASSYLWGSDTEAFF.

The chain carries TRBV29-1 and TRBJ2-1, with 10 bases that match TRBD2. Germline trimming cut 7 bases from V and 0 bases from J; bases unmatched to any gene: 12. The CDR3 spans 17 residues. Germline V gene data show CDR1 as SQVTM and CDR2 as ANQGSEA. CDR3 sequence reads: CSAGASGSRSSYNEQFF. The CDR3 DNA sequence: TGCAGCGCCGGGGCTAGCGGGAGTAGGAGCTCCTACAATGAGCAGTTCTTC.

The chain links TRBV10-3 to TRBJ2-7; the D gene is possibly TRBD1 (6 bases). Germline CDR1 is ENHRY and CDR2 is SYGVKD. The CDR3 has 15 amino acids. The ends were cut back, 0 bases at V and 6 bases at J, with 15 bases in the middle. DNA of the CDR3: TGTGCCATCAGTGAGTCGTATCAGGGGCTAAGCGAGCAGTACTTC. Encoded protein: CAISESYQGLSEQYF.

This sequence joins TRBV5-1 and TRBJ2-7; no clear D gene. Trimming took off 4 bases at V and 3 bases at J, with 14 bases between the two ends. The CDR3 is made up of 14 amino acids. Germline CDR1 is SGHRS and CDR2 is YFSETQ. The CDR3 loop reads CASSVGPTLYEQYF. CDR3 DNA: TGCGCCAGCAGCGTGGGCCCGACTCTCTACGAGCAGTACTTC.

In regard to this clone: The sample has other DNA sequences that encode this CDR3 too. V usage is TRBV15 and J usage is TRBJ2-3; no reliable D call. V was clipped by 1 base and J by 2 bases, with 7 bases between them. The CDR3 consists of 14 residues. Germline CDR1 and CDR2: LNHNV and YYDKDF (reference sequence). The DNA of the CDR3 is TGTGCCACCAGCAGAGGGTCCCCCACAGATACGCAGTATTTT. It yields the protein CATSRGSPTDTQYF.

The rearrangement joins TRBV5-1 to TRBJ2-3; a possible D gene is TRBD2 (6 bases). The germline V gene encodes CDR1 SGHRS and CDR2 YFSETQ. The CDR3 is made up of 16 amino acids. V lost 3 bases, J lost 0 bases, and 14 bases lay in between. The CDR3 DNA sequence: TGCGCCAGCAGCTGGGGCGTAGCGGCTAGCACAGATACGCAGTATTTT. It yields the protein CASSWGVAASTDTQYF.

The gene calls are TRBV9 and TRBJ2-5, with 8 bases lining up with TRBD2. CDR3 length: 15 amino acids. J gave up 4 bases and V 0 bases, and 5 bases lay outside the gene matches. Germline V lookup: CDR1 SGDLS, CDR2 YYNGEE. As DNA, the CDR3 is TGTGCCAGCAGCGTAGAACTAGCGGCGGCAGAGACCCAGTACTTC. This encodes CASSVELAAAETQYF.

The chain combines TRBV30 with TRBJ2-1; TRBD2 is a possible D gene (6 bases). The germline V gene encodes CDR1 GTSNPN and CDR2 SVGIG (reference sequence). With 5 bases removed from V and 2 bases from J, the gap between germline ends came to 10 bases. The CDR3 runs 13 residues. CDR3 sequence (DNA): TGTGCCTGGGGGAGGTCAACCTACAATGAGCAGTTCTTC. Encoded protein: CAWGRSTYNEQFF.

The chain uses TRBV19 and TRBJ2-2, with D unclear. CDR3 length: 12 amino acids. Trimming pared 8 bases from V and 6 bases from J, leaving 10 bases between. The germline gives CDR1 LNHDA, CDR2 SQIVND (reference sequence). CDR3 in amino acids: CASRKPSGELFF. The CDR3 DNA sequence: TGTGCCAGTCGTAAACCTTCCGGGGAGCTGTTTTTT.

This clone appeared a single time. V is TRBV6-5 and J is TRBJ2-7, with D uncertain. V lost 8 bases, J lost 3 bases, and 11 bases lay in between. From germline, CDR1 is MNHEY and CDR2 SVGAGI. This CDR3 has 12 residues. The CDR3, as DNA: TGTGCCAGCTCAGACGGAAACTACGAGCAGTACTTC. This gives the protein CASSDGNYEQYF.

V usage is TRBV5-1 and J usage is TRBJ2-3; 10 nucleotides align to TRBD1. The CDR3 consists of 16 residues. V was pared by 4 bases and J by 2 bases, with 7 bases of the junction left unmatched. Germline V gene sequence: CDR1 SGHRS, CDR2 YFSETQ. In nucleotides, the CDR3 is TGCGCCAGCAGCCCCAGGACAGGGGGTTACACAGATACGCAGTATTTT. Protein: CASSPRTGGYTDTQYF.

Turning to this clone: This specimen includes other DNA sequences encoding the same CDR3. The chain employs TRBV19 and TRBJ1-5; TRBD1 might be the D (5 bases). This CDR3 has 13 residues. V was trimmed by 3 bases and J by 2 bases, leaving 5 bases between them. Germline lookup yields CDR1 LNHDA and CDR2 SQIVND (reference sequence). CDR3 sequence: CASSIRGNQPQHF. The CDR3 region has the DNA TGTGCCAGTAGTATCAGGGGCAATCAGCCCCAGCATTTT.

Worth noting for this clone: Other DNA sequences in this specimen translate into the identical CDR3. The V call is TRBV7-9, the J call TRBJ2-3, with D hard to call. Trimming shortened V by 1 base and J by 5 bases, and 7 bases separated the two germline ends. Germline V lookup: CDR1 SEHNR, CDR2 FQNEAQ (reference sequence). There are 13 residues in the CDR3. The CDR3 DNA sequence: TGTGCCAGCAGCTTAGTTGTGGGAGATACGCAGTATTTT. It codes for CASSLVVGDTQYF.

J is TRBJ2-1 and V is TRBV11-1; the match to TRBD2 covers 10 bases. The V and J ends lost 0 bases and 7 bases, in that order; junction bases with no gene match: 9. Germline CDR1 SGHAT, CDR2 FQDESV (reference sequence). CDR3 length equals 17 residues. Here the CDR3 reads CASSLALGSGRSNEQFF. CDR3 DNA: TGTGCCAGCAGCTTAGCGCTGGGTAGCGGGAGGTCGAATGAGCAGTTCTTC.

The chain carries TRBV30 and TRBJ1-4, with TRBD1 identical over 10 bases. Trimming cost V 0 bases and J 6 bases; bases outside gene matches: 7. CDR3 length: 16 residues. The V gene's germline CDR1 is GTSNPN and CDR2 SVGIG (reference sequence). This CDR3 is CAWSVGRGQGYEKLFF. As DNA, the CDR3 is TGTGCCTGGAGTGTAGGGCGGGGACAGGGGTATGAAAAACTGTTTTTT.